These 32 T cell receptor beta chains originate from one sample sequenced in a study of blood T cell repertoires in COVID-19. Profiled with immunoSEQ multiplex PCR; TCRdb holds only in-frame clones, not every one. In the table there are roughly 150,000 clones, around four fifths of which are singletons. Material: peripheral blood. The origin of the receptors is an elderly woman with COVID-19, enrolled during active disease.

The V gene is TRBV3-1 (or the pseudogene TRBV3-2), the J gene TRBJ2-1, with TRBD2 identical over 11 bases. V trimming: 6 bases; J trimming: 7 bases; junction bases outside the gene matches: 11. From germline, CDR1 is LGHDT and CDR2 YNNKEL (reference sequence). The CDR3 runs to 16 residues. The CDR3: CASRDLSGRARNEQFF. For the CDR3, the DNA is TGTGCCAGCAGGGACCTTAGCGGGAGGGCCAGAAATGAGCAGTTCTTC.

The chain uses TRBV4-1 and TRBJ2-3; D ambiguous. Germline CDR1 MGHRA, CDR2 YSYEKL. The CDR3 covers 14 residues. The V end was cut by 3 bases, the J end by 2 bases, with 9 bases between. In DNA, the CDR3 is TGCGCCAGCAGCCAGAGGTTAGACACAGATACGCAGTATTTT. This encodes CASSQRLDTDTQYF.

The V call is TRBV5-1, the J call TRBJ1-1; D ambiguous. Trimming pared 0 bases from V and 1 base from J, leaving 10 bases between. Per the germline V gene, CDR1 is SGHRS and CDR2 is YFSETQ. This CDR3 has 15 residues. The CDR3 protein is CASSLGPGTNTEAFF. CDR3 nucleotides: TGCGCCAGCAGCTTGGGTCCAGGAACGAACACTGAAGCTTTCTTT.

The gene calls are TRBV4-1 and TRBJ2-2, with 7 bases aligning to TRBD2. J lost 6 bases, V lost 0 bases, and 4 bases had no gene match. CDR3 size: 15 residues. In germline, CDR1 is MGHRA, CDR2 YSYEKL. The CDR3: CASSQEGRVAGELFF. CDR3 sequence (DNA): TGCGCCAGCAGCCAAGAGGGGAGGGTGGCCGGGGAGCTGTTTTTT.

V gene TRBV3-1 (or the pseudogene TRBV3-2) combines with J gene TRBJ2-1; maybe TRBD2 (5 bases). CDR1 LGHDT and CDR2 YNNKEL come from the germline V gene (reference sequence). This CDR3 has 12 residues. The germline V and J ends were trimmed by 4 bases and 8 bases, with 9 bases remaining between them. This chain's CDR3 is CASSLLGDEQFF. The CDR3 bases are TGTGCCAGCAGCCTACTAGGCGATGAGCAGTTCTTC.

The sample holds one count of this clone. The chain uses TRBV6-1 and TRBJ1-5; D not certain. The CDR3 extends over 17 amino acids. Germline V gene lookup returns CDR1 MNHNS and CDR2 SASEGT. The germline V and J ends were trimmed by 1 base and 2 bases, with 15 bases remaining between them. The CDR3 here is CASSEGGVRPGNQPQHF. The CDR3 DNA sequence: TGTGCCAGCAGTGAAGGCGGGGTGCGGCCGGGCAATCAGCCCCAGCATTTT.

Only one count was recorded for this clone. V gene TRBV6-5 combines with J gene TRBJ2-5; D remains unclear. Trimming took off 11 bases at V and 5 bases at J, with 18 bases between the two ends. The CDR3 loop spans 13 amino acids. Per germline, CDR1 MNHEY and CDR2 SVGAGI. The CDR3 here is CAASLWARETQYF. In DNA form, the CDR3 reads TGTGCCGCGTCCTTATGGGCCAGGGAGACCCAGTACTTC.

This rearrangement joins TRBV9 to TRBJ2-1; D perhaps matches TRBD2 (5 bases). Germline values: CDR1 SGDLS, CDR2 YYNGEE. The CDR3 contains 16 residues. The V gene lost 2 bases and the J gene lost 1 base, with 13 bases spanning the gap. The CDR3 DNA reads as TGTGCCAGCAGCGTTCTGGGCTCGGGGTCCTACAATGAGCAGTTCTTC. Residues: CASSVLGSGSYNEQFF. The complete variable domain, with remaining parts taken from reference TRBV9 and TRBJ2-1, reads DSGVTQTPKHLITATGQRVTLRCSPRSGDLSVYWYQQSLDQGLQFLIQYYNGEERAKGNILERFSAQQFPDLHSELNLSSLELGDSALYFCASSVLGSGSYNEQFFGPGTRLTVL.

V usage is TRBV5-4 and J usage is TRBJ1-2, with 7 bases that match TRBD1. The CDR3 totals 13 residues. CDR1 is SGHNT and CDR2 is YYREEE in the germline V gene (reference sequence). The ends lost 4 bases at V and 4 bases at J; junction bases unmatched: 4. For the CDR3, the DNA is TGTGCCAGCAGCGTCTCAGGGGGCTATGGCTACACCTTC. It codes for CASSVSGGYGYTF.

This rearrangement joins TRBV5-1 to TRBJ1-2, with 11 bases aligning to TRBD1. The V segment lost 4 bases and the J segment 3 bases; nucleotides outside the gene matches: 5. From germline, CDR1 is SGHRS and CDR2 YFSETQ. The CDR3 is made up of 15 amino acids. CDR3: CASSPGTGGDYGYTF. The CDR3 DNA is TGCGCCAGCAGCCCGGGGACAGGGGGAGACTATGGCTACACCTTC.

This clone was observed a few times. J is TRBJ1-4 and V is TRBV28, with 7 positions matching TRBD1. The CDR3 consists of 16 residues. The V gene's germline CDR1 is MDHEN and CDR2 SYDVKM. V was clipped by 2 bases and J by 4 bases; unmatched bases: 7. The CDR3 coding sequence is TGTGCCAGCAGTTTAAGGGGGCTGGTAGTTAATGAAAAACTGTTTTTT. This encodes CASSLRGLVVNEKLFF.

The chain couples TRBV6-1 to TRBJ2-2, with D possibly matching TRBD2 (5 bases). The germline CDR1 and CDR2 sequences are MNHNS and SASEGT. The V end lost 0 bases, the J end lost 4 bases, and 12 bases lay between the germline ends. This CDR3 has 16 amino acids. The CDR3 protein is CASSEARAVSTGELFF. The CDR3 region has the DNA TGTGCCAGCAGTGAAGCGCGGGCTGTATCCACCGGGGAGCTGTTTTTT.

The chain couples TRBV7-9 to TRBJ2-3; 7 bases map to TRBD2. Trimming removed 1 base from V and 1 base from J; junction bases left unmatched: 2. The CDR3 is made up of 15 amino acids. Looked up from germline, CDR1 is SEHNR and CDR2 is FQNEAQ (reference sequence). CDR3 in DNA: TGTGCCAGCAGCTTAGGACTAGCTCGCACAGATACGCAGTATTTT. It codes for CASSLGLARTDTQYF.

The V and J genes are TRBV28 and TRBJ2-2; D might be TRBD2 (6 bases). The CDR3 extends over 14 amino acids. Per germline, CDR1 MDHEN and CDR2 SYDVKM. V lost 3 bases and J lost 3, with 8 bases in between. In DNA form, the CDR3 reads TGTGCCAGCAGTTTGACGGGGGACACCGGGGAGCTGTTTTTT. Residues: CASSLTGDTGELFF.

The V gene is TRBV27, the J gene TRBJ2-7; weak D call: TRBD2 (6 bases). The CDR3 length is 16 residues. With 5 bases removed from V and 5 bases from J, the gap between germline ends came to 22 bases. CDR1 is MNHEY, CDR2 SMNVEV, per germline (reference sequence). CDR3: CASSTTYAGLSDEQYF. The CDR3 DNA is TGTGCCAGCAGTACCACCTATGCGGGACTTTCGGACGAGCAGTACTTC.

The chain combines TRBV18 with TRBJ2-1; the match to TRBD2 covers 11 bases. V trimming: 3 bases; J trimming: 7 bases; junction bases outside the gene matches: 11. The germline V gene encodes CDR1 KGHSH and CDR2 LQKENI. The CDR3 is 17 residues long. In DNA form, the CDR3 reads TGTGCCAGCTCACCCCTGGAGATAGCGGGGGGGCGGAATGAGCAGTTCTTC. It is translated as CASSPLEIAGGRNEQFF.

This rearrangement joins TRBV20-1 to TRBJ1-1; TRBD1 matches 12 bases. The germline CDR1 and CDR2 sequences are DFQATT and SNEGSKA (reference sequence). The CDR3 is 11 amino acids. The V gene end was trimmed by 3 bases and the J gene end by 12 bases; junction bases not matched to a gene: 2. CDR3 amino acids: CSARGDRGPFF. The CDR3 region has the DNA TGCAGTGCTAGGGGGGACAGGGGGCCTTTCTTT.

The rearrangement links TRBV6-5 to TRBJ1-1; 11 bases are a match to TRBD1. Looked up from germline, CDR1 is MNHEY and CDR2 is SVGAGI. V was pared by 8 bases and J by 4 bases, with 6 bases of the junction left unmatched. CDR3 size: 14 residues. As DNA, the CDR3 is TGTGCCAGCGTGTCCGGGACAGGGGGCACTGAAGCTTTCTTT. Its protein product is CASVSGTGGTEAFF.

This clone was seen a single time. The chain carries TRBV5-1 and TRBJ2-1, with D possibly matching TRBD2 (6 bases). This CDR3 is 16 amino acids long. Germline lookup yields CDR1 SGHRS and CDR2 YFSETQ. Between the trimmed V and J ends, which lost 4 bases and 3 bases, there was a span of 17 bases. The CDR3 DNA reads TGCGCCAGCAGCCAAAGGAGGAGGGCCGTCTACAATGAGCAGTTCTTC. As protein: CASSQRRRAVYNEQFF.

This clone occurred a few times. J is TRBJ1-1 and V is TRBV21-1; TRBD1 reflects the table's D call only, with no check against the DNA. TRBV21-1 is classified as a pseudogene. This CDR3 spans 15 amino acids. In DNA form, the CDR3 reads TGTGCCAGCAGCAAAGCTGACAGGGTGGTTACTGAAGCTTTCTTT. Translating gives CASSKADRVVTEAFF.

This chain uses TRBV18 with TRBJ1-2; 11 bases line up with TRBD1. This CDR3 is built from 15 residues. With 3 bases clipped from V and 1 base from J, the junction kept 1 base outside the gene matches. Looked up from germline, CDR1 is KGHSH and CDR2 is LQKENI. The CDR3 nucleotides read TGTGCCAGCTCACCTGGGACAGGGGGTAACTATGGCTACACCTTC. Translating it yields CASSPGTGGNYGYTF. Full variable domain (remainder filled in from reference TRBV18 and TRBJ1-2): NAGVMQNPRHLVRRRGQEARLRCSPMKGHSHVYWYRQLPEEGLKFMVYLQKENIIDESGMPKERFSAEFPKEGPSILRIQQVVRGDSAAYFCASSPGTGGNYGYTFGSGTRLTVV.

This sequence joins TRBV19 and TRBJ1-2; D possibly corresponds to TRBD1 (5 bases). This CDR3 is built from 12 residues. In germline, CDR1 is LNHDA, CDR2 SQIVND (reference sequence). Trimming left V 6 bases short and J 5 bases short, with 10 bases between. The CDR3 sequence is CASSRDWYGYTF. The CDR3 DNA reads as TGTGCCAGTAGCAGGGACTGGTATGGCTACACCTTC. The full variable domain, in which reference TRBV19 and TRBJ1-2 provide the parts outside the CDR3, is DGGITQSPKYLFRKEGQNVTLSCEQNLNHDAMYWYRQDPGQGLRLIYYSQIVNDFQKGDIAEGYSVSREKKESFPLTVTSAQKNPTAFYLCASSRDWYGYTFGSGTRLTVV.

The V and J genes are TRBV5-4 and TRBJ2-7, with 9 bases fitting TRBD2. Germline V gene data show CDR1 as SGHNT and CDR2 as YYREEE (reference sequence). V shed 5 bases and J 3 bases; nucleotides not matched to a gene: 3. There are 13 residues in the CDR3. The CDR3 DNA reads as TGTGCCAGCAGAGCGGGAGGAAACTACGAGCAGTACTTC. Amino acids: CASRAGGNYEQYF. The full variable domain, completed using reference TRBV5-4 and TRBJ2-7, is ETGVTQSPTHLIKTRGQQVTLRCSSQSGHNTVSWYQQALGQGPQFIFQYYREEENGRGNFPPRFSGLQFPNYSSELNVNALELDDSALYLCASRAGGNYEQYFGPGTRLTVT.

J is TRBJ2-7 and V is TRBV15; weak D call: TRBD1 (5 bases). This CDR3 is built from 14 residues. Germline V gives CDR1 LNHNV, CDR2 YYDKDF (reference sequence). The V end lost 6 bases, the J end lost 4 bases, and 16 bases lay between the germline ends. CDR3 coding DNA: TGTGCCACCAGGGGTTCAAAAGGGGTGTACGAGCAGTACTTC. This codes for CATRGSKGVYEQYF.

V and J are TRBV19 and TRBJ1-1, with TRBD1 as a possible D gene (6 bases). The CDR3 length is 14 residues. Germline V gene data show CDR1 as LNHDA and CDR2 as SQIVND (reference sequence). V lost 5 bases and J lost 2, with 12 bases in between. This CDR3 is CASSARGRNTEAFF. For the CDR3, the DNA is TGTGCCAGTAGTGCCAGGGGCCGCAACACTGAAGCTTTCTTT. The whole variable domain, filled in from reference TRBV19 and TRBJ1-1, reads DGGITQSPKYLFRKEGQNVTLSCEQNLNHDAMYWYRQDPGQGLRLIYYSQIVNDFQKGDIAEGYSVSREKKESFPLTVTSAQKNPTAFYLCASSARGRNTEAFFGQGTRLTVV.

This rearrangement joins TRBV19 to TRBJ1-1; D not resolved. CDR1 and CDR2 from the germline V gene are LNHDA and SQIVND (reference sequence). The CDR3 has 13 residues. V lost 1 base, J lost 6 bases, and 9 bases lay in between. The CDR3 loop is CASSIGADAEAFF. CDR3 coding DNA: TGTGCCAGTAGTATAGGGGCCGACGCTGAAGCTTTCTTT.

V gene TRBV6-5 combines with J gene TRBJ1-6; D might be TRBD1 (6 bases). Germline loops: CDR1 MNHEY, CDR2 SVGAGI. The V end was cut by 6 bases, the J end by 10 bases, with 13 bases between. The CDR3 runs 13 residues. DNA for the CDR3: TGTGCCAGCAGAACAGGGACGGTCTCACCCCTCCACTTT. Translation gives CASRTGTVSPLHF.

The V gene is TRBV18, the J gene TRBJ2-5; D remains ambiguous. Per the germline V gene, CDR1 is KGHSH and CDR2 is LQKENI. The CDR3 has 16 amino acids. The germline V and J ends were trimmed by 3 bases and 5 bases, with 19 bases remaining between them. Written as DNA, the CDR3 is TGTGCCAGCTCACCCGGAGACCAAGCTAACTCGGAGACCCAGTACTTC. The encoded protein is CASSPGDQANSETQYF.

V usage is TRBV7-9 and J usage is TRBJ2-5; 9 bases map to TRBD2. V lost 5 bases, J lost 5 bases, and 9 bases stayed unmatched. The CDR3 totals 15 residues. Germline V lookup: CDR1 SEHNR, CDR2 FQNEAQ (reference sequence). In DNA form, the CDR3 reads TGTGCCAGCAGCCCGCTAGCGGGGTATTTGGAGACCCAGTACTTC. It is translated as CASSPLAGYLETQYF.

The rearrangement uses TRBV6-5 and TRBJ1-6, with TRBD1 matching 9 bases. Germline V gene data show CDR1 as MNHEY and CDR2 as SVGAGI. The CDR3 has 15 residues. The V segment lost 2 bases and the J segment 9 bases; nucleotides outside the gene matches: 5. CDR3 nucleotides: TGTGCCAGCAGTTACCAGGACAGGGGAGGTTCACCCCTCCACTTT. Protein: CASSYQDRGGSPLHF.

This clone is labeled as medium-sized (0.01 to 0.1%). V usage is TRBV2 and J usage is TRBJ1-4; 8 nucleotides align to TRBD1. From germline, CDR1 is SNHLY and CDR2 FYNNEI. CDR3 length equals 12 residues. J lost 8 bases, V lost 8 bases, and 4 bases had no gene match. The CDR3 region is CASQGAGEKLFF. The CDR3 coding sequence is TGTGCCAGCCAGGGGGCAGGGGAAAAACTGTTTTTT.

The chain joins TRBV9 to TRBJ1-1; no definite D call. V was shortened by 7 bases and J by 8 bases, with 18 bases between the two germline ends. Per the germline V gene, CDR1 is SGDLS and CDR2 is YYNGEE. This CDR3 region has 13 residues. The CDR3 DNA is TGTGCCAGCGCCTCGACGGGAAACGCCGAAGCTTTCTTT. Its protein is CASASTGNAEAFF.